Listed here are 31 T cell receptor beta chains from one sample, sequenced in a study of shared clonotypes between healthy human individuals. TCRdb keeps only in-frame clones here, not all; method: immunoSEQ multiplex PCR. The table has about 2.1 million clones, roughly 93% seen once. Naive-designated CD8 cells lacked CD45RO, were positively enriched for CCR7, and omitted terminally differentiated effector memory CD45RA+ cells. Sequencing was done on a sample of naive CD8+ T cells from PBMCs. The receptors were gathered from a man younger than 30 in good health. Some clones in this sample may be carry-over from other donors' samples.

The V call is TRBV28, the J call TRBJ1-1; D gene uncertain. Per the germline V gene, CDR1 is MDHEN and CDR2 is SYDVKM. Trimming left V 4 bases short and J 6 bases short, with 9 bases between. The CDR3 length is 12 residues. The CDR3 DNA follows: TGTGCCAGCAGTTGGCGGGTGGCTGAAGCTTTCTTT. Residues: CASSWRVAEAFF.

In this sample, this clone turned up once. The chain recombines TRBV27 with TRBJ2-7; possible D gene TRBD2, 8 bases. The germline V and J ends were trimmed by 4 bases and 0 bases, with 22 bases remaining between them. Germline CDR1 is MNHEY and CDR2 is SMNVEV (reference sequence). CDR3 length equals 18 residues. The DNA of the CDR3 is TGTGCCAGCAGTTACCAGGGGGTAGCGGGACCGACCTCCTACGAGCAGTACTTC. The encoded protein is CASSYQGVAGPTSYEQYF.

The chain combines TRBV29-1 with TRBJ2-1, with D tentatively TRBD1 (6 bases). The CDR3 is made up of 16 amino acids. V was trimmed by 3 bases and J by 0 bases, leaving 15 bases between them. Germline CDR1 reads SQVTM; CDR2 reads ANQGSEA. CDR3 coding DNA: TGCAGCGTTGAGCCAGCTGACAGGAGCTCCTACAATGAGCAGTTCTTC. It is translated as CSVEPADRSSYNEQFF.

J is TRBJ2-7 and V is TRBV27, with TRBD2 identical over 10 bases. CDR1 is MNHEY and CDR2 is SMNVEV in the germline V gene (reference sequence). The CDR3 runs 16 residues. Unmatched junction bases numbered 5, after V lost 0 bases and J lost 3 bases. The CDR3 DNA reads TGTGCCAGCAGTTTATCGCACGGGACTAGCGTCTACGAGCAGTACTTC. This encodes CASSLSHGTSVYEQYF.

This chain links TRBV27 with TRBJ2-2; D gene uncertain. Germline CDR1 reads MNHEY; CDR2 reads SMNVEV (reference sequence). This CDR3 region has 16 residues. V dropped 6 bases and J dropped 4 bases, with 18 bases sitting between them. The DNA of the CDR3 is TGTGCCAGCAGGTTGGGCCTGGGGTACAGCACCGGGGAGCTGTTTTTT. Its translation: CASRLGLGYSTGELFF.

The chain has TRBV29-1 and TRBJ2-1; unclear D gene. The CDR3 sequence is 10 residues long. V lost 7 bases and J 7 bases, leaving 8 bases between the germline ends. Germline loops: CDR1 SQVTM, CDR2 ANQGSEA. CDR3 DNA sequence: TGCAGCGCCCGTTGGAATGAGCAGTTCTTC. It translates to CSARWNEQFF.

The chain employs TRBV7-8 and TRBJ2-3; D possibly corresponds to TRBD2 (5 bases). The CDR3 has 15 residues. Germline-derived CDR1 and CDR2 are SGHVS and FQNEAQ. The V and J ends lost 4 bases and 3 bases respectively, with 14 bases between them. The CDR3 coding sequence is TGTGCCAGCAGCTCGCTTATACTAGTAACAGATACGCAGTATTTT. It is translated as CASSSLILVTDTQYF.

The rearrangement links TRBV4-1 to TRBJ2-1, with 8 bases lining up with TRBD2. Germline CDR1 reads MGHRA; CDR2 reads YSYEKL. This CDR3 is built from 20 residues. After removal of 3 bases from V and 0 bases from J, the junction contained 16 bases not matched to a gene. CDR3 DNA sequence: TGCGCCAGCAGCCATCTCCGCGGGAGAGCGGGGGATAGCTCCTACAATGAGCAGTTCTTC. Protein: CASSHLRGRAGDSSYNEQFF.

This sequence joins TRBV29-1 and TRBJ2-1, with D perhaps being TRBD1 or TRBD2 (5 bases each). V was shortened by 0 bases and J by 9 bases, with 12 bases between the two germline ends. The CDR3 runs 13 residues. Germline-derived CDR1 and CDR2 are SQVTM and ANQGSEA. The CDR3 protein is CSVEERSGTEQFF. CDR3 DNA sequence: TGCAGCGTTGAAGAGAGGTCGGGGACTGAGCAGTTCTTC.

This chain connects TRBV19 to TRBJ1-1, with D maybe TRBD1 (6 bases). Per the germline V gene, CDR1 is LNHDA and CDR2 is SQIVND (reference sequence). CDR3 size: 15 residues. V was trimmed by 1 base and J by 4 bases, leaving 13 bases between them. CDR3 amino acids: CASSIGPGELTEAFF. Written as DNA, the CDR3 is TGTGCCAGTAGTATAGGGCCAGGGGAGCTCACTGAAGCTTTCTTT.

J is TRBJ1-3 and V is TRBV2; 8 bases are a match to TRBD1. Unmatched junction bases numbered 16, after V lost 5 bases and J lost 4 bases. Germline CDR1 reads SNHLY; CDR2 reads FYNNEI. This CDR3 has 18 amino acids. The CDR3: CASSPVPGQVRDGNTIYF. CDR3 coding DNA: TGTGCCAGCAGTCCAGTCCCGGGACAGGTACGGGACGGAAACACCATATATTTT. Using reference TRBV2 and TRBJ1-3 for the parts outside the CDR3, the full variable domain is EPEVTQTPSHQVTQMGQEVILRCVPISNHLYFYWYRQILGQKVEFLVSFYNNEISEKSEIFDDQFSVERPDGSNFTLKIRSTKLEDSAMYFCASSPVPGQVRDGNTIYFGEGSWLTVV.

V is TRBV7-3 and J is TRBJ2-1; D possibly uses TRBD1 or TRBD2 (5 bases each). The CDR3 is 16 amino acids. Germline V gene lookup returns CDR1 SGHTA and CDR2 FQGTGA. Trimming took 2 bases from V and 4 from J, leaving 15 bases between them. Here the CDR3 DNA reads TGTGCCAGCAGCTTATCCCCCCGGGACGGATACAATGAGCAGTTCTTC. Encoded protein: CASSLSPRDGYNEQFF.

The chain joins TRBV5-1 to TRBJ1-4; 9 bases map to TRBD1. The CDR3 runs to 15 residues. J was trimmed by 12 bases and V by 2 bases; bases with no gene match: 11. CDR1 and CDR2 from the germline V gene are SGHRS and YFSETQ. CDR3 DNA: TGCGCCAGCAGCTTTGGGACCGACAGGGGGGGCGAACTGTTTTTT. This sequence encodes CASSFGTDRGGELFF.

The rearrangement links TRBV30 to TRBJ2-1; the D gene is possibly TRBD1 (5 bases). This CDR3 has 13 residues. Trimming cost V 2 bases and J 7 bases, with 12 bases left between them. Germline lookup yields CDR1 GTSNPN and CDR2 SVGIG (reference sequence). CDR3 in amino acids: CAWSRDRRNEQFF. CDR3 coding DNA: TGTGCCTGGAGTCGCGACAGAAGGAATGAGCAGTTCTTC.

The V and J genes are TRBV4-3 and TRBJ1-4, with unresolved D. V was shortened by 0 bases and J by 7 bases, with 12 bases between the two germline ends. This CDR3 region has 15 residues. The germline CDR1 and CDR2 sequences are LGHNA and YSLEER. The CDR3 loop is CASSQDSERAEKLFF. The CDR3 bases are TGCGCCAGCAGCCAAGATTCCGAACGGGCTGAAAAACTGTTTTTT.

The chain employs TRBV11-1 and TRBJ2-1; TRBD1 matches at 7 bases. The V segment lost 5 bases and the J segment 7 bases; nucleotides outside the gene matches: 8. Looked up from germline, CDR1 is SGHAT and CDR2 is FQDESV (reference sequence). CDR3 length equals 14 residues. DNA for the CDR3: TGTGCCAGCAGCGATAGCTACAGGGGAAATGAGCAGTTCTTC. Protein product: CASSDSYRGNEQFF.

The V gene is TRBV11-2, the J gene TRBJ2-2, with D unresolved. CDR1 is SGHAT, CDR2 FQNNGV, per germline. V lost 3 bases and J 1 base, leaving 9 bases between the germline ends. The CDR3 consists of 15 residues. The CDR3 DNA follows: TGTGCCAGCAGCTTGTATCAAATGAACACCGGGGAGCTGTTTTTT. Amino acid sequence: CASSLYQMNTGELFF.

The gene calls are TRBV28 and TRBJ2-1; TRBD2 is a possible D gene (5 bases). This CDR3 has 13 amino acids. The V end was cut by 6 bases, the J end by 5 bases, with 11 bases between. The V gene's germline CDR1 is MDHEN and CDR2 SYDVKM. The CDR3 is CASSQGSNNEQFF. CDR3 nucleotides: TGTGCCAGCAGCCAAGGGAGCAACAATGAGCAGTTCTTC.

The CDR3 DNA reads as TGTGCCAGCAGTTCCCGGACTAGGACAGCCTACGAGCAGTACTTC. Its protein product is CASSSRTRTAYEQYF. The rearrangement uses TRBV27 and TRBJ2-7; D possibly corresponds to TRBD2 (7 bases). Germline CDR1 MNHEY, CDR2 SMNVEV (reference sequence). V was pared by 4 bases and J by 2 bases, with 15 bases between. The CDR3 covers 15 residues.

The chain uses TRBV11-2 and TRBJ2-7; D not resolved. With 1 base removed from V and 2 bases from J, the gap between germline ends came to 9 bases. Looked up from germline, CDR1 is SGHAT and CDR2 is FQNNGV. The CDR3 contains 14 residues. In DNA, the CDR3 is TGTGCCAGCAGCTTAGTAGTCGGTCCCTACGAGCAGTACTTC. Translated, it gives CASSLVVGPYEQYF.

This chain uses TRBV27 with TRBJ2-7; tentatively, D is TRBD1 or TRBD2 (5 bases each). CDR3 length equals 13 residues. Per the germline V gene, CDR1 is MNHEY and CDR2 is SMNVEV (reference sequence). Trimming cost V 5 bases and J 2 bases, with 10 bases left between them. The CDR3 protein is CASSAPGPYEQYF. The CDR3 DNA reads as TGTGCCAGCAGTGCCCCGGGACCCTACGAGCAGTACTTC.

V is TRBV6-1 and J is TRBJ2-5; unclear D gene. The DNA end is a closer match to TRBJ2-7, so the J assignment may be wrong. The CDR3 runs to 15 residues. Per the germline V gene, CDR1 is MNHNS and CDR2 is SASEGT. CDR3: CASSPSRGRDYEQYF. CDR3 nucleotides: TGTGCCAGCAGTCCCAGCCGCGGTCGTGACTACGAGCAGTACTTC.

The chain couples TRBV5-1 to TRBJ2-7; 8 positions match TRBD2. The CDR3 contains 16 residues. Looked up from germline, CDR1 is SGHRS and CDR2 is YFSETQ. J was trimmed by 7 bases and V by 4 bases; bases with no gene match: 16. The CDR3, as DNA: TGCGCCAGCAGCGGAAGGACATATAGCGGGGCTTGGGAGCAGTACTTC. Translating it yields CASSGRTYSGAWEQYF.

This chain joins TRBV7-2 and TRBJ2-1; D is unclear. V dropped 2 bases and J dropped 5 bases, with 10 bases sitting between them. Germline V lookup: CDR1 SGHTA, CDR2 FQGNSA. The CDR3 length is 14 residues. The CDR3: CASSLIVGDNEQFF. CDR3 nucleotides: TGTGCCAGCAGCTTAATCGTGGGTGACAATGAGCAGTTCTTC.

The chain uses TRBV7-8 and TRBJ2-3; D may be TRBD2 (5 bases). V lost 4 bases and J 1 base, leaving 15 bases between the germline ends. Germline V gene sequence: CDR1 SGHVS, CDR2 FQNEAQ. The length of the CDR3 is 16 residues. CDR3 region: CASSSSGDPRTDTQYF. The CDR3 region has the DNA TGTGCCAGCAGCTCCTCCGGGGATCCTCGCACAGATACGCAGTATTTT.

The chain joins TRBV12-5 to TRBJ1-1, with 7 positions matching TRBD1. Germline CDR1 is LGHNT and CDR2 is FRNRAP. The V gene end was trimmed by 0 bases and the J gene end by 3 bases; junction bases not matched to a gene: 7. This CDR3 is 16 amino acids long. CDR3: CASGLVHETGYTEAFF. CDR3 bases: TGTGCTAGTGGTTTGGTACACGAGACAGGGTACACTGAAGCTTTCTTT. The variable domain in full, with the rest retrieved from reference TRBV12-5 and TRBJ1-1, is DARVTQTPRHKVTEMGQEVTMRCQPILGHNTVFWYRQTMMQGLELLAYFRNRAPLDDSGMPKDRFSAEMPDATLATLKIQPSEPRDSAVYFCASGLVHETGYTEAFFGQGTRLTVV.

V gene TRBV2 combines with J gene TRBJ2-1, with 9 positions matching TRBD1. The CDR3 is 15 residues long. Germline-derived CDR1 and CDR2 are SNHLY and FYNNEI. Trimming at V came to 5 bases and at J to 7 bases, leaving 9 bases not matched to a gene. The CDR3 sequence is CASSHRGPLRNEQFF. CDR3 nucleotide sequence: TGTGCCAGCAGTCACAGGGGGCCACTCCGGAATGAGCAGTTCTTC.

This sequence joins TRBV6-1 and TRBJ1-3; tentative D call: TRBD1 (6 bases). Germline V gene lookup returns CDR1 MNHNS and CDR2 SASEGT. V dropped 8 bases and J dropped 0 bases, with 14 bases sitting between them. This CDR3 comprises 15 residues. CDR3 residues: CASRTGTLSGNTIYF. DNA for the CDR3: TGTGCCAGCCGTACAGGGACCCTCTCTGGAAACACCATATATTTT.

The chain couples TRBV29-1 to TRBJ2-7; TRBD2 is a possible D gene (6 bases). V shed 6 bases and J shed 4 bases, with 13 bases lying between them. The germline V gene encodes CDR1 SQVTM and CDR2 ANQGSEA. CDR3 length: 12 amino acids. The CDR3 DNA is TGCAGCGTCCTTTGGGGGGTATACGAGCAGTACTTC. Translated, it gives CSVLWGVYEQYF.

The rearrangement links TRBV28 to TRBJ2-7; D call uncertain. Trimming removed 2 bases from V and 3 bases from J, with 20 bases in between. Germline CDR1 MDHEN, CDR2 SYDVKM. There are 17 residues in the CDR3. CDR3 DNA: TGTGCCAGCAGTTTAACCCCCCGGGTCCTACATTTCTACGAGCAGTACTTC. Amino acid sequence: CASSLTPRVLHFYEQYF.

This chain connects TRBV7-9 to TRBJ2-1; tentatively, D is TRBD2 (6 bases). The CDR3 runs 13 residues. The germline gives CDR1 SEHNR, CDR2 FQNEAQ (reference sequence). Trimming shortened V by 1 base and J by 10 bases, and 11 bases separated the two germline ends. The CDR3 sequence is CASSLGGDSEQFF. CDR3 in DNA: TGTGCCAGCAGCTTAGGGGGGGACTCCGAGCAGTTCTTC.